This is a list of T cell receptor beta chains from one sample in a study of control samples from healthy donors and cancer patients. Produced via immunoSEQ multiplex PCR; TCRdb's table is partial and in-frame only. The repertoire consists of some 250,000 clones, with approximately 80% occurring once and the leading ten covering roughly 13%. The sequencing sample was made of PBMCs. All receptors come from a woman between 55 and 75 years old with lung cancer. CDR3s include the opening cysteine and the closing phenylalanine or tryptophan. A D gene is named only where the DNA matches it firmly. The listing skips clone size in some rows; elsewhere it reads once, few, many or a size class.

j_call: TRBJ2-3; clone_size: .; d_call: TRBD2; v_call: TRBV5-4; cdr3_aa: CASYLLGSGRAGDTQYF; cdr3_nt: TGTGCCAGCTACTTACTGGGTAGCGGGAGGGCCGGAGATACGCAGTATTTT
j_call: TRBJ1-5; clone_size: .; d_call: .; v_call: TRBV19; cdr3_aa: CASSIGSVTHQPQHF; cdr3_nt: TGTGCCAGTAGTATAGGGAGTGTTACGCATCAGCCCCAGCATTTT
j_call: TRBJ1-4; clone_size: once; d_call: .; v_call: TRBV12-3/TRBV12-4; cdr3_aa: CASSSSVGKLFF; cdr3_nt: TGTGCCAGCAGTTCATCAGTGGGAAAACTGTTTTTT
j_call: TRBJ2-2; clone_size: few; d_call: .; v_call: TRBV5-1; cdr3_aa: CASSRDPQVNTGELFF; cdr3_nt: TGCGCCAGCAGCCGAGACCCGCAGGTGAACACCGGGGAGCTGTTTTTT
j_call: TRBJ2-7; clone_size: .; d_call: .; v_call: TRBV24-1; cdr3_aa: CATSATTDYEQYF; cdr3_nt: TGTGCCACCAGTGCAACGACGGATTACGAGCAGTACTTC
j_call: TRBJ2-3; clone_size: .; d_call: TRBD2; v_call: TRBV2; cdr3_aa: CASNGGREGPDTQYF; cdr3_nt: TGTGCCAGCAATGGAGGGCGGGAGGGCCCGGATACGCAGTATTTT
j_call: TRBJ2-7; clone_size: .; d_call: .; v_call: TRBV21-1; cdr3_aa: CASSKGWTVLYEQYF; cdr3_nt: TGTGCCAGCAGCAAAGGATGGACAGTTCTTTACGAGCAGTACTTC
j_call: TRBJ2-5; clone_size: .; d_call: .; v_call: TRBV5-1; cdr3_aa: CASSSQGGETQYF; cdr3_nt: TGCGCCAGCAGCTCACAGGGGGGGGAGACCCAGTACTTC
j_call: TRBJ2-7; clone_size: .; d_call: .; v_call: TRBV4-1; cdr3_aa: CASSRTWTETYEQYF; cdr3_nt: TGCGCCAGCAGCCGGACTTGGACAGAGACCTACGAGCAGTACTTC
j_call: TRBJ2-7; clone_size: .; d_call: TRBD1; v_call: TRBV27; cdr3_aa: CASSPTGTGALPPEQYF; cdr3_nt: TGTGCCAGCAGTCCTACCGGGACAGGGGCCCTCCCTCCCGAGCAGTACTTC
j_call: TRBJ1-4; clone_size: once; d_call: .; v_call: TRBV4-1; cdr3_aa: CASSQISGGNEKLFF; cdr3_nt: TGCGCCAGCAGCCAGATCAGCGGGGGCAATGAAAAACTGTTTTTT
j_call: TRBJ2-1; clone_size: .; d_call: TRBD1; v_call: TRBV5-4; cdr3_aa: CASSLGQGEYNEQFF; cdr3_nt: TGTGCCAGCAGCTTGGGGCAGGGGGAATACAATGAGCAGTTCTTC
j_call: TRBJ1-2; clone_size: .; d_call: TRBD1; v_call: TRBV4-2; cdr3_aa: CASSQGTGTGGYGYTF; cdr3_nt: TGTGCCAGCAGCCAAGGCACCGGGACAGGCGGCTATGGCTACACCTTC
j_call: TRBJ2-7; clone_size: .; d_call: .; v_call: TRBV5-1; cdr3_aa: CASSLADGYYEQYF; cdr3_nt: TGCGCCAGCAGCTTGGCCGACGGTTACTACGAGCAGTACTTC
j_call: TRBJ2-7; clone_size: .; d_call: .; v_call: TRBV4-1; cdr3_aa: CASSQGSSYEQYF; cdr3_nt: TGCGCCAGCAGCCAAGGCAGTTCCTACGAGCAGTACTTC
j_call: TRBJ2-5; clone_size: once; d_call: .; v_call: TRBV18; cdr3_aa: CASSPAGEETQYF; cdr3_nt: TGTGCCAGCTCACCAGCCGGGGAAGAGACCCAGTACTTC
j_call: TRBJ1-2; clone_size: .; d_call: .; v_call: TRBV5-6; cdr3_aa: CASSLADGGGYTF; cdr3_nt: TGTGCCAGCAGCTTGGCCGACGGGGGTGGCTACACCTTC
j_call: TRBJ2-3; clone_size: once; d_call: TRBD2; v_call: TRBV30; cdr3_aa: CAWSGLATSTDTQYF; cdr3_nt: TGTGCCTGGAGTGGACTAGCAACTAGCACAGATACGCAGTATTTT
j_call: TRBJ2-7; clone_size: .; d_call: .; v_call: TRBV11-2; cdr3_aa: CASSFGPGYEQYF; cdr3_nt: TGTGCCAGCAGCTTTGGTCCTGGCTACGAGCAGTACTTC
j_call: TRBJ1-2; clone_size: .; d_call: .; v_call: TRBV19; cdr3_aa: CASSIRTGGYGYTF; cdr3_nt: TGTGCCAGTAGTATCCGGACTGGAGGGTATGGCTACACCTTC
j_call: TRBJ2-2; clone_size: .; d_call: .; v_call: TRBV2; cdr3_aa: CASSEGGFGELFF; cdr3_nt: TGTGCCAGCAGTGAAGGAGGGTTCGGGGAGCTGTTTTTT
j_call: TRBJ1-1; clone_size: few; d_call: .; v_call: TRBV5-1; cdr3_aa: CASSSQPGRMNTEAFF; cdr3_nt: TGCGCCAGCAGCTCCCAACCCGGACGGATGAACACTGAAGCTTTCTTT
j_call: TRBJ1-5; clone_size: .; d_call: .; v_call: TRBV28; cdr3_aa: CASSSSVGGVYQPQHF; cdr3_nt: .